This is a list of T cell receptor beta chains from one sample in a study of T-cell reconstitution after alpha-beta-depleted transplantation in children. MiXCR was run by TCRdb on the PCR reads, yielding one entry per CDR3 protein. Of around 670,000 distinct CDR3 sequences in the sample, 10% to 15% were seen once. The sample in question was PBMCs, obtained before TCRalphabeta/CD19-depleted stem cell transplant. All receptors derive from a girl aged 2 to 9 with congenital amegakaryocytic thrombocytopenia, due to receive a stem cell transplant. The CDR3 runs from the conserved cysteine through the conserved F or W. A D gene is named only where the DNA matches it firmly.

V: TRBV11-3
length: 15
D: TRBD2
CDR3: CASSLLAGGPYEQFF

V: TRBV5-1
length: 14
D: -
CDR3: CASSLGLNYNEQFF

V: TRBV6-2/TRBV6-3
length: 15
D: -
CDR3: CASSYSRTGTYEQYF

V: TRBV12-3/TRBV12-4
length: 11
D: -
CDR3: CASSKGYEQYF

V: TRBV5-1
length: 15
D: -
CDR3: CASSFLPGAGGELFF

V: TRBV7-2
length: 16
D: -
CDR3: CASSPLVNSWFYEQYF

V: TRBV29-1
length: 15
D: TRBD2
CDR3: CSVEDPSGGTYEQYF

V: TRBV12-3/TRBV12-4
length: 17
D: -
CDR3: CASASVARSFSQETQYF

V: TRBV20-1
length: 16
D: -
CDR3: CSARTRSGRGFNEQYF

V: TRBV20-1
length: 17
D: TRBD2
CDR3: CCAHRTSGFPTYNEQFF

V: TRBV4-1
length: 16
D: TRBD2
CDR3: CASSRGLAPSYNEQFF

V: TRBV5-1
length: 17
D: -
CDR3: CASSLTGLRVKSPEAFF

V: TRBV7-2
length: 14
D: -
CDR3: CASSLTVRAAEAFF

V: TRBV27
length: 16
D: TRBD1
CDR3: CASSLHTGQGLVEQFF

V: TRBV5-1
length: 15
D: -
CDR3: CASSLASAGANVLTF

V: TRBV29-1
length: 15
D: -
CDR3: CSVLTSGRSYNEQFF

V: TRBV6-5
length: 14
D: TRBD2
CDR3: CASSHGLAGDEQFF

V: TRBV5-6
length: 12
D: -
CDR3: CASSFSVRVQFF

V: TRBV7-8
length: 15
D: TRBD1
CDR3: CASSLGQGVYQPQHF

V: TRBV27
length: 14
D: TRBD2
CDR3: CASRPGLVGNEQFF

V: TRBV20-1
length: 14
D: -
CDR3: CSAPTSAGANVLTF

V: TRBV20-1
length: 15
D: -
CDR3: CSARVPGLPKNIQYF

V: TRBV5-5
length: 15
D: TRBD2
CDR3: CASSNTGTSLDEQFF